Listed below are T cell receptor beta chains from one sample, sequenced in a study of blood T cell repertoires in COVID-19. The assay was immunoSEQ multiplex PCR, and TCRdb's table has in-frame clones only and misses some. The sample shows roughly 200,000 clones, more than 60% of them seen only once. Input material: peripheral blood. The receptors were sampled from a man between 50 and 59 years old who had recovered from COVID-19. Each CDR3 is given with its conserved first and last residue. A D gene is named only where the DNA matches it firmly. A clone size is listed for some rows: how often the clone was seen (once, few, many), or a class if it is expanded.

TRBD1	TRBV11-3	TRBJ2-7	few	TGTGCCAGCAGCTCGACAGGGCTCGGCGAGCAGTACTTC	CASSSTGLGEQYF
NA	TRBV28	TRBJ1-4	NA	TGTGCCAGCAGTTTACTAGGGGATTTTGCAACTAATGAAAAACTGTTTTTT	CASSLLGDFATNEKLFF
NA	TRBV27	TRBJ2-7	NA	TGTGCCAGCAGTCGTTCGCGGGAACCTTCCTGGGACTACGAGCAGTACTTC	CASSRSREPSWDYEQYF
NA	TRBV7-2	TRBJ2-2	once	TGTGCCAGCAGCTTAGTCCGTTCGAACACCGGGGAGCTGTTTTTT	CASSLVRSNTGELFF
NA	TRBV28	TRBJ1-4	NA	TGTGCCAGCAGTATGACAGGACCTAATGAAAAACTGTTTTTT	CASSMTGPNEKLFF
NA	TRBV6-5	TRBJ2-1	few	TGTGCCAGCAGCCCCCGGAGGGATAACAATGAGCAGTTCTTC	CASSPRRDNNEQFF
TRBD1	TRBV7-8	TRBJ1-2	NA	TGTGCCAGCAGCTGGGGACAGGGGGGCGGCTACACCTTC	CASSWGQGGGYTF
NA	TRBV10-3	TRBJ2-5	once	TGTGCCATCAGTGATGGGACTCATCTTCAAGAGACCCAGTACTTC	CAISDGTHLQETQYF
NA	TRBV28	TRBJ1-2	many	TGTGCCAGCAGGTCGTCCGGGCCCCAGGGAGGCTACACCTTC	CASRSSGPQGGYTF
TRBD1	TRBV19	TRBJ2-7	NA	TGTGCCAGTAGTATTCAGTCGGGACAGGGGTTCGAGCAGTACTTC	CASSIQSGQGFEQYF
TRBD1	TRBV5-5	TRBJ1-3	once	TGTGCCAGCAGCACGACAGGGGACTTGGGCTCTGGAAACACCATATATTTT	CASSTTGDLGSGNTIYF
NA	TRBV24-1	TRBJ1-2	NA	TGTGCCACCAGTGATGCCTCCTCAGGGTACTCTGATAAAGCCTATGGCTACACCTTC	CATSDASSGYSDKAYGYTF
NA	TRBV3-1/TRBV3-2	TRBJ2-1	NA	TGTGCCAGCAGCCAAGTTGTAGAGGGAGGAGCCTCCTACAATGAGCAGTTCTTC	CASSQVVEGGASYNEQFF
NA	TRBV6-5	TRBJ2-7	NA	TGTGCCAGCAGTAAGGGGGACACCGGCTCCTACGAGCAGTACTTC	CASSKGDTGSYEQYF
TRBD1	TRBV5-1	TRBJ2-1	NA	TGCGCCAGCAGCTCGGGACAGTACAATGAGCAGTTCTTC	CASSSGQYNEQFF
TRBD2	TRBV19	TRBJ2-1	NA	TGTGCCAGTAGTCTGGGACTAGCGGGAGAAAAGTTCTTC	CASSLGLAGEKFF
TRBD1	TRBV6-5	TRBJ2-1	NA	TGTGCCAGCAGTTACCGGGACAGGGGGTTTAATGAGCAGTTCTTC	CASSYRDRGFNEQFF
TRBD1	TRBV7-9	TRBJ2-3	NA	TGTGCCAGCAGCTTATTACCCGACAGGGATACTGATACGCAGTATTTT	CASSLLPDRDTDTQYF
TRBD1	TRBV29-1	TRBJ1-5	few	TGCAGCGCCGGACAGGATGCTCAGCCCCAGCATTTT	CSAGQDAQPQHF
NA	TRBV29-1	TRBJ2-1	NA	TGCAGCGTTGATTCTGGGGCCAGCGAGCAGTTCTTC	CSVDSGASEQFF
TRBD1	TRBV11-3	TRBJ2-7	NA	TGTGCCAGCAGCCTCGACGCAGGGGGCGGCTACGAGCAGTACTTC	CASSLDAGGGYEQYF
TRBD1	TRBV2	TRBJ2-2	NA	TGTGCCAGCAGTCTACAGGGGATGGGGAACACCGGGGAGCTGTTTTTT	CASSLQGMGNTGELFF
NA	TRBV6-6	TRBJ1-4	NA	TGTGCCAGCACCCCCCAGGGTTTAGACGAAAAACTGTTTTTT	CASTPQGLDEKLFF
TRBD2	TRBV6-2/TRBV6-3	TRBJ2-2	NA	TGTGCCAGCAGTAAAGGTGGGACTAGCGGGCCCGGGGAGCTGTTTTTT	CASSKGGTSGPGELFF
TRBD2	TRBV19	TRBJ2-7	few	TGTGCCAGTAGTATGGTTAGCGGGTACTCCTACGAGCAGTACTTC	CASSMVSGYSYEQYF
NA	TRBV5-1	TRBJ1-1	NA	TGCGCCAGCAGCTTTGGTTACACGAACACTGAAGCTTTCTTT	CASSFGYTNTEAFF
TRBD1	TRBV6-1	TRBJ2-5	NA	TGTGCCAGCAGTGAAGCTTCAGGGGGCGTGGAGACCCAGTACTTC	CASSEASGGVETQYF
TRBD1	TRBV7-8	TRBJ2-7	NA	TGTGCCAGCAGCTTAAGGGCAGGGGGCGCTGACGAGCAGTACTTC	CASSLRAGGADEQYF
NA	TRBV6-5	TRBJ1-1	many	TGTGCCAGCAGTTACGGGGGGGCCCGGACTGAAGCTTTCTTT	CASSYGGARTEAFF
NA	TRBV28	TRBJ2-1	once	TGTGCCAGCAGTTCAATCGGGGAACACAATGAGCAGTTCTTC	CASSSIGEHNEQFF
NA	TRBV5-4	TRBJ2-5	NA	TGTGCCAGCAGCTTGGCGGGGAACCAAGAGACCCAGTACTTC	CASSLAGNQETQYF
NA	TRBV5-1	TRBJ2-1	NA	TGCGCCAGCAGCCCGAGCACTATGGGCAATGAGCAGTTCTTC	CASSPSTMGNEQFF
TRBD2	TRBV6-1	TRBJ2-5	NA	TGTGCCAGCAGTGCGGGTTTGGCCCTAGCGGGGCTTTCGGAGACCCAGTACTTC	CASSAGLALAGLSETQYF
TRBD1	TRBV24-1	TRBJ1-2	few	TGTGCCACCAGTGCCAGGGACAGCTATGGCTACACCTTC	CATSARDSYGYTF
TRBD1	TRBV9	TRBJ1-1	NA	TGTGCCAGCAGCGCAGGACAGGGCGACACTGAAGCTTTCTTT	CASSAGQGDTEAFF
NA	TRBV25-1	TRBJ2-1	once	TGTGCCAGCAGTGGGGCAGGATCGGACTCCTACAATGAGCAGTTCTTC	CASSGAGSDSYNEQFF
TRBD1	TRBV7-2	TRBJ1-2	few	TGTGCCAGCAGCGAAGCCGGGACAGGAAACTATGGCTACACCTTC	CASSEAGTGNYGYTF
TRBD2	TRBV3-1/TRBV3-2	TRBJ2-5	NA	TGTGCCAGCAGCCGGACTAGCGAGTCGTACTTC	CASSRTSESYF
NA	TRBV4-2	TRBJ1-4	NA	TGTGCCAGCAGCCTTCAGGGTCCAAATGAAAAACTGTTTTTT	CASSLQGPNEKLFF
TRBD1	TRBV11-2	TRBJ1-2	few	TGTGCCAGCAGCTTAGAGGGACAGGGATTTGGCTACACCTTC	CASSLEGQGFGYTF
NA	TRBV6-1	TRBJ2-7	NA	TGTGCCAGCAGTTTACTCCGGGACATAAGCTACGAGCAGTACTTC	CASSLLRDISYEQYF
NA	TRBV3-1/TRBV3-2	TRBJ2-2	NA	TGTGCCAGCAGCTCAATATTTGCTAGCGCGGGGTCCGGGGAGCTGTTTTTT	CASSSIFASAGSGELFF
TRBD1	TRBV24-1	TRBJ1-1	NA	TGTGCCACCAGCAGGGGGCAGAGTTTAACTGAAGCTTTCTTT	CATSRGQSLTEAFF